The clone carrying this TCR beta chain is labeled as medium-sized. The CDR3 totals 15 residues. The ends were cut back, 3 bases at V and 3 bases at J, with 12 bases in the middle. TCRdb called the 5' RACE reads again in MiXCR, with one record for every CDR3 protein. The sample lists roughly 70,000 distinct CDR3 sequences, 7.7% occurring once. This record comes from a study of T cells after yellow fever vaccination. V and J are TRBV12-3 or TRBV12-4 and TRBJ1-5, with unresolved D. Sequenced here: CD8+ T cells sorted from PBMCs, sampled on the day of the yellow fever booster vaccination. The clonotype comes from a man aged 25 to 40 who received the YFV17D yellow fever vaccine. The CDR3 is CASSLKAGYNQPQHF. For the CDR3, the DNA is TGTGCCAGCAGTTTGAAAGCGGGGTACAATCAGCCCCAGCATTTT.